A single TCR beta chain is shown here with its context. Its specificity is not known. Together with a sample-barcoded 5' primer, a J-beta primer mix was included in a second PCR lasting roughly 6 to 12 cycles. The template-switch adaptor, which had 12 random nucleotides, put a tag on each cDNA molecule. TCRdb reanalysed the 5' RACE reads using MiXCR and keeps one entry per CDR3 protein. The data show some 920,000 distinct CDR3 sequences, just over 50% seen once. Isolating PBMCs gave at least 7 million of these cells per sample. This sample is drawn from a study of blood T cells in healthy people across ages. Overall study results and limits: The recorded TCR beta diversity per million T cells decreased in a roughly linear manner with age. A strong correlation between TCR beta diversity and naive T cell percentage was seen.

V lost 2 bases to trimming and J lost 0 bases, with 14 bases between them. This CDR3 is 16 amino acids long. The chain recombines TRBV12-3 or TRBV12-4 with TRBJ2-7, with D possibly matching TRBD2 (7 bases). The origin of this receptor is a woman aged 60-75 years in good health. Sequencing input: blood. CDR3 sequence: CASSLMGGAGSYEQYF. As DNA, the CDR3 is TGTGCCAGCAGTTTAATGGGGGGGGCGGGCTCCTACGAGCAGTACTTC.